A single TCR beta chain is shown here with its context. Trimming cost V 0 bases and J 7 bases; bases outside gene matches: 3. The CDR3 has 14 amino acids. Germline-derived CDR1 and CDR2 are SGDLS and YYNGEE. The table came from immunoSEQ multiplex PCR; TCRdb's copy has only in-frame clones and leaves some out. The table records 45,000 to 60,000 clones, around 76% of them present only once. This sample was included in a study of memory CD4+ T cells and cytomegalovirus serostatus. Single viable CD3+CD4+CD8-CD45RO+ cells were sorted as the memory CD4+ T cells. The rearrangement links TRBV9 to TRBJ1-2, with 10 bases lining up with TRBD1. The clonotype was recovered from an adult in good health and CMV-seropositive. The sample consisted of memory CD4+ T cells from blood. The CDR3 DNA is TGTGCCAGCAGCGTAGGCGGGACAGGGGTTGGCTACACCTTC. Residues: CASSVGGTGVGYTF.